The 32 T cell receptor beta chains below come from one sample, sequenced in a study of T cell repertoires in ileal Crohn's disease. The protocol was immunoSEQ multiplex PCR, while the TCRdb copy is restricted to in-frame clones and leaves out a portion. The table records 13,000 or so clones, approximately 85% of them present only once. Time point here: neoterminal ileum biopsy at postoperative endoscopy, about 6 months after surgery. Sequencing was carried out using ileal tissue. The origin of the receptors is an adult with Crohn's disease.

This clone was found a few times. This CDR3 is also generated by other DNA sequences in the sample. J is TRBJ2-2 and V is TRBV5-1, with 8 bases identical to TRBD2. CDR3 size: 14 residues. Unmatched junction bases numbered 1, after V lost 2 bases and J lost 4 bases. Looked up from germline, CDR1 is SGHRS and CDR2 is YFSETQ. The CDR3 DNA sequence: TGCGCCAGCAGCTTCGGGGGGGGCACCGGGGAGCTGTTTTTT. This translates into CASSFGGGTGELFF.

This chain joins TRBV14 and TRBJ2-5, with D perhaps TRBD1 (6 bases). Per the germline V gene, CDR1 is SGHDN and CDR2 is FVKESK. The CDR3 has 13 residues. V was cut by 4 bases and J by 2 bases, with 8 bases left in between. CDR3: CASSRGQQETQYF. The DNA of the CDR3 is TGTGCCAGCAGCCGAGGACAGCAAGAGACCCAGTACTTC.

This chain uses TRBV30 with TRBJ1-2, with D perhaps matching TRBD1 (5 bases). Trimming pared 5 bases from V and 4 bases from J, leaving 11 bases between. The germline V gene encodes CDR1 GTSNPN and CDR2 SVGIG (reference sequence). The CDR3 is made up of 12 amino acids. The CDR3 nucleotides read TGTGCCTGGGAAATGGGGGGCTATGGCTACACCTTC. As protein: CAWEMGGYGYTF.

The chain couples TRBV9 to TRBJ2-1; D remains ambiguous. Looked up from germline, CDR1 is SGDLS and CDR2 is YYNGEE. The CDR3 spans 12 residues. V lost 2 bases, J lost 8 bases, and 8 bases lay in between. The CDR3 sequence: CASSVGRDEQFF. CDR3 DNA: TGTGCCAGCAGCGTTGGGCGAGATGAGCAGTTCTTC.

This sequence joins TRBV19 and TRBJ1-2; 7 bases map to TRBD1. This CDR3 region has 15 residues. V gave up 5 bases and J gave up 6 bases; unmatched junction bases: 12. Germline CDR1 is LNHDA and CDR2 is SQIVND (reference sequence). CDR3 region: CASSDDRVVGNGYTF. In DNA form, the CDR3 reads TGTGCCAGTAGTGACGACAGGGTTGTAGGGAATGGCTACACCTTC. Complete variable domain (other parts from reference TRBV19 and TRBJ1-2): DGGITQSPKYLFRKEGQNVTLSCEQNLNHDAMYWYRQDPGQGLRLIYYSQIVNDFQKGDIAEGYSVSREKKESFPLTVTSAQKNPTAFYLCASSDDRVVGNGYTFGSGTRLTVV.

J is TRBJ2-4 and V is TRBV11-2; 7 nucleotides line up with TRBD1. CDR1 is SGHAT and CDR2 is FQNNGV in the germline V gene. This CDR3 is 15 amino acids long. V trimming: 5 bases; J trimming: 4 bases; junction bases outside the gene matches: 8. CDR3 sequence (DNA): TGTGCCAGCAGCGCAGCAGGGGGTTCAAAAAACATTCAGTACTTC. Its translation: CASSAAGGSKNIQYF.

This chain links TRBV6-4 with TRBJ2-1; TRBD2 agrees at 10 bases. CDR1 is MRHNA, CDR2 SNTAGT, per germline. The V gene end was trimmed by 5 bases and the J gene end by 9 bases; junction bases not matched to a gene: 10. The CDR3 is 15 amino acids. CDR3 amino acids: CASSPLAGDSGEQFF. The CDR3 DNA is TGTGCCAGCAGTCCGCTAGCGGGAGATTCGGGTGAGCAGTTCTTC.

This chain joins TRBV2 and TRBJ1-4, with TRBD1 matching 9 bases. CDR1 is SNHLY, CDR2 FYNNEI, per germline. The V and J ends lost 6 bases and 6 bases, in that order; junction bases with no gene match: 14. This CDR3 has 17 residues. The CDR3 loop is CASSVSYRGRRDEKLFF. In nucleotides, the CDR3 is TGTGCCAGCAGCGTATCTTACAGGGGGCGCAGGGATGAAAAACTGTTTTTT.

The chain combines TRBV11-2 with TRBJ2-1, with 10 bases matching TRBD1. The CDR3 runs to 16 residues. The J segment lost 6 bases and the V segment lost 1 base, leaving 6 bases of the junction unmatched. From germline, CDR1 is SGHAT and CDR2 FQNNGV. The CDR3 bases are TGTGCCAGCAGCTTAGTTTTGGGACAGGGGATCAATGAGCAGTTCTTC. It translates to CASSLVLGQGINEQFF.

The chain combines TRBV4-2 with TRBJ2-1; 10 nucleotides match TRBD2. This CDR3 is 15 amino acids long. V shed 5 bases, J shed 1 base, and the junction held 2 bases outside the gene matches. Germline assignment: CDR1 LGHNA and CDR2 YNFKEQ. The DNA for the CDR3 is TGTGCCAGCAGCAAACTAGCGGGGTCCTACAATGAGCAGTTCTTC. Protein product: CASSKLAGSYNEQFF.

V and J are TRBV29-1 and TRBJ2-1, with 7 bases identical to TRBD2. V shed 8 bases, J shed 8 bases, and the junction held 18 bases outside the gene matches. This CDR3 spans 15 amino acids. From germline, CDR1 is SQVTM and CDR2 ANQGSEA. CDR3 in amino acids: CSYTPDGGRGDEQFF. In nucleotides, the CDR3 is TGCAGCTACACCCCGGACGGGGGGAGAGGGGATGAGCAGTTCTTC.

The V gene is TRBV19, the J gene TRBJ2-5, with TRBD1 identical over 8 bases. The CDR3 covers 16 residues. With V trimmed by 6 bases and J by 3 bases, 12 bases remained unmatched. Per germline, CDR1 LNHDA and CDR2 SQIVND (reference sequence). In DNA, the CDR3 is TGTGCCAGTAGCCCGTTTGCCGGGACAGGAAAAGAGACCCAGTACTTC. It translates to CASSPFAGTGKETQYF.

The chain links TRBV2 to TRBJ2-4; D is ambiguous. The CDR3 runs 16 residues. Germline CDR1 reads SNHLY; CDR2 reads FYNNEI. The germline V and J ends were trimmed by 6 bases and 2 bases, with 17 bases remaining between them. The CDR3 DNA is TGTGCCAGCAGCCTTACGACTCAAAACACCAAAAACATTCAGTACTTC. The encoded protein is CASSLTTQNTKNIQYF.

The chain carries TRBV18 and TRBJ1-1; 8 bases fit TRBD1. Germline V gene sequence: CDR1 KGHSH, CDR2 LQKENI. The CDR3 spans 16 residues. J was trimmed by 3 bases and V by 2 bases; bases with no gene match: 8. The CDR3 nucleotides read TGTGCCAGCTCACCAGCGGGCAGGGGGCGCGACACTGAAGCTTTCTTT. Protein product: CASSPAGRGRDTEAFF.

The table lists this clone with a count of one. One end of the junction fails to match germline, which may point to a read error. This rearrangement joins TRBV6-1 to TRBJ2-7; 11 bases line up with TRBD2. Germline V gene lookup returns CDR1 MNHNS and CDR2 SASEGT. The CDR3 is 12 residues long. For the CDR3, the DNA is TGTGCCAGCAGTGACCCACTAGCGGGGGCCAAGTTC. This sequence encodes CASSDPLAGAKF.

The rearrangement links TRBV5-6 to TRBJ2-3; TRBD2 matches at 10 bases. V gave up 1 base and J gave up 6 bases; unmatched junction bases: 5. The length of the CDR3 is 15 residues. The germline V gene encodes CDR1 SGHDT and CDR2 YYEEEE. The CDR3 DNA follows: TGTGCCAGCAGCTTGCCTAGCGGGGGCGGGGATACGCAGTATTTT. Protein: CASSLPSGGGDTQYF.

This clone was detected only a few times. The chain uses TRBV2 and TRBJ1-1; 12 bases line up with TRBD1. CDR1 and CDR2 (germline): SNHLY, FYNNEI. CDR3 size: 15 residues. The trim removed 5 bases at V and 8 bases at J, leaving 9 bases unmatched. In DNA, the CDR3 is TGTGCCAGCAGTCCCGGGACAGGGGGCCTGAGCGAAGCTTTCTTT. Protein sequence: CASSPGTGGLSEAFF.

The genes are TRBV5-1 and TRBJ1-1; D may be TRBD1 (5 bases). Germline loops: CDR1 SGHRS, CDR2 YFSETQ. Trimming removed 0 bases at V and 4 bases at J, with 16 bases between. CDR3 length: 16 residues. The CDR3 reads CASSLGPASGGTEAFF. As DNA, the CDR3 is TGCGCCAGCAGCTTGGGCCCCGCTTCCGGGGGCACTGAAGCTTTCTTT. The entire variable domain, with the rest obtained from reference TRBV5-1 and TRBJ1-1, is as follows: KAGVTQTPRYLIKTRGQQVTLSCSPISGHRSVSWYQQTPGQGLQFLFEYFSETQRNKGNFPGRFSGRQFSNSRSEMNVSTLELGDSALYLCASSLGPASGGTEAFFGQGTRLTVV.

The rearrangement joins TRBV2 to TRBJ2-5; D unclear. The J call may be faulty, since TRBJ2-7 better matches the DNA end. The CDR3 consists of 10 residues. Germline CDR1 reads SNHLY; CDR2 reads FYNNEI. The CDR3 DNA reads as TGTGCCAGCAGAGTCTACGAGCAGTACTTC. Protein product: CASRVYEQYF.

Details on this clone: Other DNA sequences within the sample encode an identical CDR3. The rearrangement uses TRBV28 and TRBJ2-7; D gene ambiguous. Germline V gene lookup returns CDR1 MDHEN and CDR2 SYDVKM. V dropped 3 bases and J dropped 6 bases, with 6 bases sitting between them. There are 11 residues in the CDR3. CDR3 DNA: TGTGCCAGCAGTTTTAACTCCGAGCAGTACTTC. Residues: CASSFNSEQYF.

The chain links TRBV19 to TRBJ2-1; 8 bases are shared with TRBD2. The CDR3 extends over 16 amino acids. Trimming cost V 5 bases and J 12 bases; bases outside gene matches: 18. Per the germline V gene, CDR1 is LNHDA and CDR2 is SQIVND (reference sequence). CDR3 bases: TGTGCCAGTAGTCGACAGGCTACCGGGACTAGTGGTGTGCAGTTCTTC. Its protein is CASSRQATGTSGVQFF.

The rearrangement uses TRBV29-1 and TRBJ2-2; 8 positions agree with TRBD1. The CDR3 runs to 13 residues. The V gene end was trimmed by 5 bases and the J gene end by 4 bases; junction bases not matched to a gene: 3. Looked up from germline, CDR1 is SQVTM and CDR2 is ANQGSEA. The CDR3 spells CSVPGTGTGELFF. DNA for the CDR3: TGCAGCGTTCCCGGGACAGGCACCGGGGAGCTGTTTTTT.

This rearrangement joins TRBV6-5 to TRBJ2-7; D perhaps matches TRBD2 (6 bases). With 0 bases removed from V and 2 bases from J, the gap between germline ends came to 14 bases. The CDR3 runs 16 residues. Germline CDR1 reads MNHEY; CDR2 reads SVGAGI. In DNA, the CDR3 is TGTGCCAGCAGTTACTCAGGACTATCACCAACCTACGAGCAGTACTTC. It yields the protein CASSYSGLSPTYEQYF.

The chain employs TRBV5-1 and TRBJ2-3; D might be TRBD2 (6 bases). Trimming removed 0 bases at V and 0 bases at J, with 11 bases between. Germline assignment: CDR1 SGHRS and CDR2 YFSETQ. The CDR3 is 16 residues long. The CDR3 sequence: CASSLEAGLSTDTQYF. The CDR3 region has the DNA TGCGCCAGCAGCTTGGAAGCGGGCCTGAGCACAGATACGCAGTATTTT.

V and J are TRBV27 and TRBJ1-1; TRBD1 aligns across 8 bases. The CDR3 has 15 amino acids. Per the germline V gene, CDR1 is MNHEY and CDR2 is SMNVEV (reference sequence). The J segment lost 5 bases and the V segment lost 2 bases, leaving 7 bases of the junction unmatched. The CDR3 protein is CASSLRRQGRTEAFF. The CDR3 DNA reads TGTGCCAGCAGTTTAAGGAGACAGGGGAGAACTGAAGCTTTCTTT.

The DNA of the CDR3 is TGTGCCAGCAGAACTGACAGAGGTGAAGCTTTCTTT. Its translation is CASRTDRGEAFF. The chain couples TRBV11-3 to TRBJ1-1, with D possibly matching TRBD1 (5 bases). Germline CDR1 and CDR2: SGHNT and YENEEA. CDR3 length equals 12 residues. Trimming shortened V by 6 bases and J by 7 bases, and 12 bases separated the two germline ends.

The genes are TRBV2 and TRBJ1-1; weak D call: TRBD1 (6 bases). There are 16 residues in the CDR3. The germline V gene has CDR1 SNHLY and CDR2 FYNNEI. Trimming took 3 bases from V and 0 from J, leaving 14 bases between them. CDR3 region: CASSDGQPSLNTEAFF. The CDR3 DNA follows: TGTGCCAGCAGTGACGGACAGCCTTCTCTGAACACTGAAGCTTTCTTT.

The CDR3 loop is CSVDGLGGAVETQYF. In DNA form, the CDR3 reads TGCAGCGTTGACGGCCTCGGGGGGGCTGTTGAGACCCAGTACTTC. This rearrangement joins TRBV29-1 to TRBJ2-5; 8 positions match TRBD2. The CDR3 runs 15 residues. Germline loops: CDR1 SQVTM, CDR2 ANQGSEA. V lost 3 bases and J lost 5; bases outside the gene matches: 11.

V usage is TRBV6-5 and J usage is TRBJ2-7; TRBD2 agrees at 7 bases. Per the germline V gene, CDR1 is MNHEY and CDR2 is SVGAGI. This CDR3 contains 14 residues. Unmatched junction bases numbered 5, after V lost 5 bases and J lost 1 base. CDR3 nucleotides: TGTGCCAGCAGTGGGGCTAGCGGATCCTACGAGCAGTACTTC. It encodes CASSGASGSYEQYF.

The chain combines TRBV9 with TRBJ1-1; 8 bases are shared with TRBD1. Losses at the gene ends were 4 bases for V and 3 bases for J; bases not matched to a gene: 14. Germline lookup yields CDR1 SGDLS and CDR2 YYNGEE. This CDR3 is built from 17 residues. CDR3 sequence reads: CASSPSWTGLLHTEAFF. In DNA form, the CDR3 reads TGTGCCAGCAGCCCCTCTTGGACAGGGCTTCTTCACACTGAAGCTTTCTTT.

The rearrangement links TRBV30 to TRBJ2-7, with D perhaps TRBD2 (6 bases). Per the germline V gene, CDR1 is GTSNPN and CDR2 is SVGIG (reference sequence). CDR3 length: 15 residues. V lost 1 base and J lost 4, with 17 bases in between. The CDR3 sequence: CAWSAFQTRGYEQYF. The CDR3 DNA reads TGTGCCTGGAGTGCCTTTCAAACTCGGGGGTACGAGCAGTACTTC. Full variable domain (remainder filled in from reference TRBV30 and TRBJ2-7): SQTIHQWPATLVQPVGSPLSLECTVEGTSNPNLYWYRQAAGRGLQLLFYSVGIGQISSEVPQNLSASRPQDRQFILSSKKLLLSDSGFYLCAWSAFQTRGYEQYFGPGTRLTVT.

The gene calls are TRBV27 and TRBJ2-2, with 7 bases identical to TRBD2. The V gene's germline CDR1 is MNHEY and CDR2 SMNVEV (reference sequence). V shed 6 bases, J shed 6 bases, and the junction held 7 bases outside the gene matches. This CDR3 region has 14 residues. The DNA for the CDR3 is TGTGCCAGCAGGCGGGGGAGTCAGTCCGGGGAGCTGTTTTTT. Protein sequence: CASRRGSQSGELFF.